Sequencing of this T cell receptor beta chain was carried out in a study of OX40 agonist ivuxolimab in advanced cancers. Turning to the study itself: At 65% to 85% male, the cohort had a mean age of approximately 64 years, ranging from 23 to 79.

Germline V CDR1 and CDR2: SGHNT, YYREEE (reference sequence). The CDR3 runs 13 residues. V shed 5 bases and J shed 6 bases, with 15 bases lying between them. Assay: immunoSEQ multiplex PCR; the TCRdb copy retains only in-frame clones and omits some. The sample lists roughly 32,000 clones, approximately 85% occurring once. The sample was CD4+ or CD8+ T cells sorted from blood, taken in a trial of the OX40 agonist ivuxolimab. This TCR was sampled from an adult with an advanced solid tumor such as melanoma, head and neck, liver or kidney cancer. The rearrangement joins TRBV5-4 to TRBJ2-7; perhaps TRBD1 as D (5 bases). The DNA for the CDR3 is TGTGCCAGCAGGCCGCAGGGTGTGGCCGAGCAGTACTTC. Its protein is CASRPQGVAEQYF.